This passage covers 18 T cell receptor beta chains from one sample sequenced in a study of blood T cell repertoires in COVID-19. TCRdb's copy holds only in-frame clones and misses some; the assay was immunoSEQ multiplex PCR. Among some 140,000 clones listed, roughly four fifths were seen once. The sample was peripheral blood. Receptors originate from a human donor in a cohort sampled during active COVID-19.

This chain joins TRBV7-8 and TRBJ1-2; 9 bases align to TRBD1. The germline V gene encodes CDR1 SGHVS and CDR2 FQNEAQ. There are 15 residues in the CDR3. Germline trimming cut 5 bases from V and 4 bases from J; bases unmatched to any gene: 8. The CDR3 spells CASSLGQGVSYGYTF. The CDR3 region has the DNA TGTGCCAGCAGCCTGGGACAGGGCGTGAGCTATGGCTACACCTTC.

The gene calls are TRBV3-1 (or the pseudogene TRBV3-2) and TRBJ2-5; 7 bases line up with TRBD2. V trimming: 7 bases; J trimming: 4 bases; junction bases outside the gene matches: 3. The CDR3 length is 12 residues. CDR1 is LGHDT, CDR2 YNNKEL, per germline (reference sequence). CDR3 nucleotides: TGTGCCAGCACCTGGGGGGGAGAGACCCAGTACTTC. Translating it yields CASTWGGETQYF.

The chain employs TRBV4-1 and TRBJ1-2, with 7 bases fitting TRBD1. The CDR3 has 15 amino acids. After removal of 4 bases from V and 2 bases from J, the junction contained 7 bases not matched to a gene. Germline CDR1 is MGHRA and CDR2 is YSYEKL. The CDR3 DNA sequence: TGCGCCAGCAGCCGGCAGACAGGGACCAACTATGGCTACACCTTC. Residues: CASSRQTGTNYGYTF.

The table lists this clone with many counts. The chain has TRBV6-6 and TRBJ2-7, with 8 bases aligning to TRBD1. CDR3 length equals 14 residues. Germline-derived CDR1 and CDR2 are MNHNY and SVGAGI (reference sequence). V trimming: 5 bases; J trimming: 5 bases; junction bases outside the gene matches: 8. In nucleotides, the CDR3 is TGTGCCAGCAGTACTAGGACAGGGTTAAACGAGCAGTACTTC. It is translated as CASSTRTGLNEQYF.

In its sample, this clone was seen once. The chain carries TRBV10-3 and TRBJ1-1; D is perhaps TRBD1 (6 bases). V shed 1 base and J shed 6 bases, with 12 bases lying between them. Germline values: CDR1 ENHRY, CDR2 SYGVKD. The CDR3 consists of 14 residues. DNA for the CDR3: TGTGCCATCAGTGAGTTGGGGGCAGTCGCTGAAGCTTTCTTT. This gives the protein CAISELGAVAEAFF.

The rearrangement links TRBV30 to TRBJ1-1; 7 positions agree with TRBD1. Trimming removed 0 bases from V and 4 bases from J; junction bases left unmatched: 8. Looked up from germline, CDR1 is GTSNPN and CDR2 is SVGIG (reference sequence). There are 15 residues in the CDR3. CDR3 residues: CAWSVSPRQGTEAFF. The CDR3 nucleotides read TGTGCCTGGAGTGTTTCCCCGCGACAGGGCACTGAAGCTTTCTTT.

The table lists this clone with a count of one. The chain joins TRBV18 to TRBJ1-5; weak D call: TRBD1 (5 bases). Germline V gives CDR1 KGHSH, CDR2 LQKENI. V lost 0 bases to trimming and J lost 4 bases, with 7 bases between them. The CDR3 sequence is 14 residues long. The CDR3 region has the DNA TGTGCCAGCTCACCACCGCAGGGTAATCAGCCCCAGCATTTT. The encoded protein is CASSPPQGNQPQHF.

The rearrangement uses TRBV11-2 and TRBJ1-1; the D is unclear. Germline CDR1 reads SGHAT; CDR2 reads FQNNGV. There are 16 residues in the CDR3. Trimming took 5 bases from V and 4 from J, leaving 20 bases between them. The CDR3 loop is CASSELAARMTTEAFF. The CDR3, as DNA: TGTGCCAGCAGCGAATTAGCGGCACGGATGACCACTGAAGCTTTCTTT.

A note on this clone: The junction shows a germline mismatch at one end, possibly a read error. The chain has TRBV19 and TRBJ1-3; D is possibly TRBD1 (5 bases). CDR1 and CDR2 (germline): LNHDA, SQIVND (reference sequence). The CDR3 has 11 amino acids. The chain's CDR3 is CASSREGRLNF. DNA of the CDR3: TGTGCCAGTAGTAGGGAGGGACGGCTGAATTTT. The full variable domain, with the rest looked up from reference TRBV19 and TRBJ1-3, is DGGITQSPKYLFRKEGQNVTLSCEQNLNHDAMYWYRQDPGQGLRLIYYSQIVNDFQKGDIAEGYSVSREKKESFPLTVTSAQKNPTAFYLCASSREGRLNFGEGSWLTVV.

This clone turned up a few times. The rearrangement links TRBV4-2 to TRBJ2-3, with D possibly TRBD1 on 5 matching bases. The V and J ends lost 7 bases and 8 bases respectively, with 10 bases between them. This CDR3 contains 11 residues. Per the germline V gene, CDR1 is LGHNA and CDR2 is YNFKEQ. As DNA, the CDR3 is TGTGCCAGCAAGTTTAGGGGTACGCAGTATTTT. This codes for CASKFRGTQYF.

The CDR3 nucleotides read TGCGCCAGCAGCTCCTCTACAGGGGACGGAAACACCATATATTTT. It is translated as CASSSSTGDGNTIYF. The rearrangement joins TRBV5-1 to TRBJ1-3; 7 bases are a match to TRBD1. With 3 bases clipped from V and 4 bases from J, the junction kept 7 bases outside the gene matches. The CDR3 has 15 amino acids. The germline V gene has CDR1 SGHRS and CDR2 YFSETQ.

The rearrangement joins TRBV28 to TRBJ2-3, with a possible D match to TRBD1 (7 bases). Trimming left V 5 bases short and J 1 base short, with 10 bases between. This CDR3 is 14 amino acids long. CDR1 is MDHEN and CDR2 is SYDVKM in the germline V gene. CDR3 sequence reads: CASSGGTGTDTQYF. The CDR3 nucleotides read TGTGCCAGCAGTGGCGGGACAGGCACAGATACGCAGTATTTT.

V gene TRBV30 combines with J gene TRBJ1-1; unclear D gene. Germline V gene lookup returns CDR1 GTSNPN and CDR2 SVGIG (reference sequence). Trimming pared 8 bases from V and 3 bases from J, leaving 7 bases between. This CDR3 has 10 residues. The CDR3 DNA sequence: TGTGCCGGTCGGGACACTGAAGCTTTCTTT. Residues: CAGRDTEAFF.

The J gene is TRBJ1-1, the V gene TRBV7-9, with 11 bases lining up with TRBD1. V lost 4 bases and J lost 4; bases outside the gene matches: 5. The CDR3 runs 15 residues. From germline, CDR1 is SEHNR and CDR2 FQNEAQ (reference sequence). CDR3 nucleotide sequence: TGTGCCAGCAGCTGGGGGGACAGGGGGATCACTGAAGCTTTCTTT. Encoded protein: CASSWGDRGITEAFF.

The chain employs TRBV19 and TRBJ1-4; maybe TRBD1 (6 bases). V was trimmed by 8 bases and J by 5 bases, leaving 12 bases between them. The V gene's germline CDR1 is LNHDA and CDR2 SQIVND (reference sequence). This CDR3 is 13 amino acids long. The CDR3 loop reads CASSGTQNEKLFF. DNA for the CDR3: TGTGCCAGTTCTGGGACACAGAATGAAAAACTGTTTTTT.

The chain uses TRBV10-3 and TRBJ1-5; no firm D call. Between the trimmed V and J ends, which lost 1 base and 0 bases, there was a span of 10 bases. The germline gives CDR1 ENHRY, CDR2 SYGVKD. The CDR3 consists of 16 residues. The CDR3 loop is CAISEWPEASNQPQHF. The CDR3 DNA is TGTGCCATCAGTGAGTGGCCAGAGGCTAGCAATCAGCCCCAGCATTTT.

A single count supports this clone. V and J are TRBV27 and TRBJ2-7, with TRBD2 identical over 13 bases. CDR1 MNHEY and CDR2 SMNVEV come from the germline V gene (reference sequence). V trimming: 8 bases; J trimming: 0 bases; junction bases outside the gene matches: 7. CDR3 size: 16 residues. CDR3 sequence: CASVGLAGDLSYEQYF. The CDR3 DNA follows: TGTGCCAGCGTTGGACTAGCGGGGGATCTCTCCTACGAGCAGTACTTC.

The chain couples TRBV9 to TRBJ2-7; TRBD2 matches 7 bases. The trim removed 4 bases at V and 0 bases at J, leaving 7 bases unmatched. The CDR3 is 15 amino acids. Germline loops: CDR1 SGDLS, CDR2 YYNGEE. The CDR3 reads CASSPRTSSSYEQYF. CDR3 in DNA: TGTGCCAGCAGCCCCAGGACTAGTAGCTCCTACGAGCAGTACTTC.